This TCR beta chain was documented in a study of blood T cell repertoires in COVID-19. At the level of the study: There were acute and convalescent COVID-19 samples, and they came from the United States, Italy and Spain. Nucleic acid was either cDNA or gDNA, and it came from T cells, B-cell-depleted T cells, or PBMCs.

This clone showed up just once. Data came from immunoSEQ multiplex PCR; TCRdb stores just in-frame clones and leaves some out. The sample yields around 270,000 clones, 87% seen once. The TCR was taken from a woman aged 50 to 60 with acute or convalescent COVID-19. Input material: peripheral blood.

The CDR3 sequence is CATSDSAWASNQPQHF. The CDR3 DNA reads TGTGCCACCAGTGATTCGGCTTGGGCTAGCAATCAGCCCCAGCATTTT. V gene TRBV24-1 combines with J gene TRBJ1-5; D is ambiguous. The CDR3 sequence is 16 residues long. V dropped 2 bases and J dropped 0 bases, with 10 bases sitting between them. Germline V CDR1 and CDR2: KGHDR, SFDVKD.